The 26 T cell receptor beta chains in this list originate from one sample, sequenced in a study of cytomegalovirus exposure and HLA in healthy donors. The PCR ran on 60 Vbeta and 13 Jbeta primers. Produced via immunoSEQ multiplex PCR; TCRdb's table is partial and in-frame only. The sample has around 100,000 clones, roughly 70% seen once. Source material: PBMCs. The receptors were sampled from a man aged 35-49 years in good health and CMV-seropositive.

The V and J genes are TRBV5-4 and TRBJ2-1; perhaps TRBD2 as D (5 bases). Germline V CDR1 and CDR2: SGHNT, YYREEE (reference sequence). The CDR3 is 12 amino acids. V lost 1 base to trimming and J lost 7 bases, with 6 bases between them. The CDR3 sequence is CASSLTSNEQFF. CDR3 bases: TGTGCCAGCAGCTTGACTAGTAATGAGCAGTTCTTC.

The CDR3 reads CASSLEGAGLNEQFF. CDR3 DNA sequence: TGTGCCAGCAGCTTAGAAGGCGCGGGTCTGAATGAGCAGTTCTTC. J is TRBJ2-1 and V is TRBV11-2; D might be TRBD2 (5 bases). Germline CDR1 and CDR2: SGHAT and FQNNGV. V was clipped by 0 bases and J by 7 bases, with 13 bases between them. This CDR3 region has 15 residues.

This rearrangement joins TRBV7-8 to TRBJ2-1, with TRBD2 matching 8 bases. V shed 4 bases and J 0 bases; nucleotides not matched to a gene: 5. The CDR3 extends over 16 amino acids. The germline V gene encodes CDR1 SGHVS and CDR2 FQNEAQ. CDR3 sequence (DNA): TGTGCCAGCAGCTATAGAACTAGCGGCTCCTACAATGAGCAGTTCTTC. The encoded protein is CASSYRTSGSYNEQFF.

This clone was seen more than once but under ten times. The chain links TRBV5-6 to TRBJ1-5; 7 nucleotides line up with TRBD1. Germline CDR1 reads SGHDT; CDR2 reads YYEEEE. The CDR3 runs to 14 residues. Trimming at V came to 2 bases and at J to 2 bases, leaving 1 base not matched to a gene. CDR3 coding DNA: TGTGCCAGCAGCTTCGGACAGGGCAATCAGCCCCAGCATTTT. It yields the protein CASSFGQGNQPQHF.

The J gene is TRBJ1-5, the V gene TRBV7-6; D unresolved. CDR3 length: 14 residues. The V end lost 2 bases, the J end lost 7 bases, and 12 bases lay between the germline ends. Per the germline V gene, CDR1 is SGHVS and CDR2 is FNYEAQ. The CDR3 sequence is CASSLYERFQPQHF. The CDR3 DNA sequence: TGTGCCAGCAGCTTATATGAGCGATTCCAGCCCCAGCATTTT.

The rearrangement uses TRBV28 and TRBJ2-7; 7 nucleotides match TRBD2. This CDR3 comprises 14 residues. The V gene end was trimmed by 3 bases and the J gene end by 4 bases; junction bases not matched to a gene: 6. Germline CDR1 is MDHEN and CDR2 is SYDVKM. CDR3 loop: CASSLSSGGYEQYF. In DNA form, the CDR3 reads TGTGCCAGCAGTTTGTCTAGCGGTGGGTACGAGCAGTACTTC.

The chain joins TRBV5-4 to TRBJ1-5; a possible D gene is TRBD1 (6 bases). CDR3 length equals 14 residues. V lost 1 base and J 3 bases, leaving 8 bases between the germline ends. CDR1 is SGHNT, CDR2 YYREEE, per germline (reference sequence). The CDR3 DNA reads as TGTGCCAGCAGCTTGACAGGGTCCAATCAGCCCCAGCATTTT. Residues: CASSLTGSNQPQHF.

This clone was counted a few times. This chain uses TRBV10-3 with TRBJ1-5; 8 nucleotides align to TRBD1. The CDR3 totals 15 residues. V lost 7 bases to trimming and J lost 1 base; unmatched junction nucleotides: 6. Germline assignment: CDR1 ENHRY and CDR2 SYGVKD. CDR3 DNA: TGTGCCATCACAAAAACAGGGGGGAGCAATCAGCCCCAGCATTTT. Amino acid sequence: CAITKTGGSNQPQHF.

The chain joins TRBV5-4 to TRBJ2-1, with TRBD2 matching 9 bases. CDR1 and CDR2 from the germline V gene are SGHNT and YYREEE (reference sequence). V was pared by 4 bases and J by 8 bases, with 10 bases of the junction left unmatched. CDR3 size: 15 residues. The CDR3 sequence: CASSPSSGRLDEQFF. The CDR3 nucleotides are TGTGCCAGCAGCCCAAGTAGCGGGAGACTGGATGAGCAGTTCTTC. The variable domain in full, with the rest retrieved from reference TRBV5-4 and TRBJ2-1, is ETGVTQSPTHLIKTRGQQVTLRCSSQSGHNTVSWYQQALGQGPQFIFQYYREEENGRGNFPPRFSGLQFPNYSSELNVNALELDDSALYLCASSPSSGRLDEQFFGPGTRLTVL.

This clone occurred a few times. V gene TRBV6-1 combines with J gene TRBJ1-2; the D gene is possibly TRBD1 (6 bases). In germline, CDR1 is MNHNS, CDR2 SASEGT. Trimming removed 1 base at V and 2 bases at J, with 11 bases between. The CDR3 has 15 residues. CDR3 amino acids: CASSEDPDRNYGYTF. CDR3 coding DNA: TGTGCCAGCAGTGAAGACCCGGACAGAAACTATGGCTACACCTTC.

V gene TRBV7-8 combines with J gene TRBJ2-7; unclear D gene. The CDR3 has 13 residues. Germline V gene lookup returns CDR1 SGHVS and CDR2 FQNEAQ. V lost 5 bases, J lost 2 bases, and 10 bases lay in between. The CDR3 is CASSPRLAYEQYV. CDR3 DNA: TGTGCCAGCAGCCCCCGACTCGCCTACGAGCAGTACGTC.

This sequence joins TRBV7-9 and TRBJ1-2; D uncertain. Trimming took 5 bases from V and 2 from J, leaving 9 bases between them. The CDR3 totals 13 residues. The germline gives CDR1 SEHNR, CDR2 FQNEAQ (reference sequence). The CDR3: CASSEQTNYGYTF. CDR3 nucleotide sequence: TGTGCCAGCAGCGAACAGACAAACTATGGCTACACCTTC.

The chain uses TRBV5-1 and TRBJ2-5; D is perhaps TRBD1 (5 bases). CDR1 is SGHRS and CDR2 is YFSETQ in the germline V gene. The V and J ends lost 2 bases and 2 bases respectively, with 10 bases between them. The length of the CDR3 is 14 residues. The CDR3 protein is CASSFTPGQETQYF. In nucleotides, the CDR3 is TGCGCCAGCAGCTTCACTCCAGGGCAAGAGACCCAGTACTTC.

The DNA for the CDR3 is TGTGCCAGCAGCCAAGCGTCTAGCAATCAGCCCCAGCATTTT. Translating it yields CASSQASSNQPQHF. The V call is TRBV4-2, the J call TRBJ1-5; D is unclear. Trimming removed 1 base from V and 0 bases from J, with 4 bases in between. The CDR3 totals 14 residues. Germline values: CDR1 LGHNA, CDR2 YNFKEQ.

The chain combines TRBV10-1 with TRBJ2-1; TRBD2 matches 14 bases. Germline loops: CDR1 WNHNN, CDR2 SYGVQD (reference sequence). V lost 2 bases and J lost 5; bases outside the gene matches: 2. This CDR3 has 16 residues. In DNA, the CDR3 is TGCGCCAGCAGTGAGACGGGACTAGCGGGAGACAATGAGCAGTTCTTC. The encoded protein is CASSETGLAGDNEQFF.

The J gene is TRBJ2-3, the V gene TRBV9, with 11 bases lining up with TRBD2. Unmatched junction bases numbered 6, after V lost 4 bases and J lost 2 bases. Germline assignment: CDR1 SGDLS and CDR2 YYNGEE. CDR3 length: 16 amino acids. The CDR3 coding sequence is TGTGCCAGCAGCCTCCGACTAGCGGGGAACACAGATACGCAGTATTTT. Amino acid sequence: CASSLRLAGNTDTQYF.

This clone has only a few counts. The genes are TRBV30 and TRBJ2-5; no reliable D call. V was pared by 0 bases and J by 2 bases, with 4 bases between. Germline lookup yields CDR1 GTSNPN and CDR2 SVGIG (reference sequence). This CDR3 spans 12 amino acids. The CDR3 loop reads CAWSVAQETQYF. The CDR3 DNA sequence: TGTGCCTGGAGTGTAGCACAAGAGACCCAGTACTTC.

The chain couples TRBV15 to TRBJ2-5; TRBD2 agrees at 8 bases. Unmatched junction bases numbered 8, after V lost 3 bases and J lost 5 bases. The germline V gene encodes CDR1 LNHNV and CDR2 YYDKDF (reference sequence). The CDR3 has 15 amino acids. The CDR3 nucleotides read TGTGCCACCAGCAGTCCAGCGGGAGCGGGGGAGACCCAGTACTTC. Translated, it gives CATSSPAGAGETQYF.

The chain is built from TRBV2 and TRBJ2-3; TRBD2 matches at 7 bases. The V gene's germline CDR1 is SNHLY and CDR2 FYNNEI. The ends lost 5 bases at V and 5 bases at J; junction bases unmatched: 7. This CDR3 is built from 14 residues. The CDR3 sequence: CASSSTSQGDTQYF. CDR3 nucleotide sequence: TGTGCCAGCAGTTCGACTAGCCAAGGAGATACGCAGTATTTT.

The chain carries TRBV27 and TRBJ2-7, with TRBD2 matching 10 bases. V shed 5 bases, J shed 5 bases, and the junction held 9 bases outside the gene matches. The germline V gene encodes CDR1 MNHEY and CDR2 SMNVEV (reference sequence). The CDR3 is 15 amino acids. The CDR3 spells CASSLRGTSVDEQYF. For the CDR3, the DNA is TGTGCCAGCAGTCTCCGAGGGACTAGCGTCGACGAGCAGTACTTC.

This sequence joins TRBV5-6 and TRBJ2-7, with D perhaps TRBD1 (5 bases). The CDR3 has 14 amino acids. Trimming cost V 1 base and J 3 bases, with 11 bases left between them. Looked up from germline, CDR1 is SGHDT and CDR2 is YYEEEE. The chain's CDR3 is CASSLYTGFYEQYV. The CDR3 coding sequence is TGTGCCAGCAGCTTGTATACAGGTTTCTACGAGCAGTACGTC.

The chain is built from TRBV7-8 and TRBJ2-3; D possibly corresponds to TRBD1 (5 bases). This CDR3 is built from 16 residues. V was clipped by 1 base and J by 2 bases, with 13 bases between them. Germline loops: CDR1 SGHVS, CDR2 FQNEAQ. The CDR3 loop reads CASSLEGRVDTDTQYF. The CDR3 DNA reads TGTGCCAGCAGCTTAGAGGGCAGGGTAGACACAGATACGCAGTATTTT.

This clone was seen just once. CDR3 in DNA: TGTGCCAGCAGCCGTAGGGTAGGGGACTTCAACTACGAGCAGTACTTC. Translated: CASSRRVGDFNYEQYF. The chain has TRBV27 and TRBJ2-7; a weak D match, TRBD2 (6 bases). Germline V gives CDR1 MNHEY, CDR2 SMNVEV (reference sequence). The CDR3 sequence is 16 residues long. Deletions cut 6 bases from V and 3 bases from J, with 21 bases between.

This chain uses TRBV5-1 with TRBJ1-3, with no clear D. Trimming stripped 0 bases from V and 0 bases from J, with 10 bases between. The CDR3 is made up of 16 amino acids. Germline assignment: CDR1 SGHRS and CDR2 YFSETQ. The CDR3 here is CASSLGAGFSGNTIYF. The CDR3, as DNA: TGCGCCAGCAGCTTGGGTGCAGGCTTCTCTGGAAACACCATATATTTT.

The chain couples TRBV29-1 to TRBJ1-5; D gene uncertain. The CDR3 is made up of 13 amino acids. Germline assignment: CDR1 SQVTM and CDR2 ANQGSEA. V was clipped by 4 bases and J by 2 bases, with 9 bases between them. CDR3 in amino acids: CSVVAGGNQPQHF. The DNA for the CDR3 is TGCAGCGTTGTAGCCGGGGGCAATCAGCCCCAGCATTTT.

This chain connects TRBV5-1 to TRBJ2-2, with D unresolved. The CDR3 length is 14 residues. V lost 0 bases and J lost 3, with 6 bases in between. Per the germline V gene, CDR1 is SGHRS and CDR2 is YFSETQ. Written as DNA, the CDR3 is TGCGCCAGCAGCTTGGTCAGTGACACCGGGGAGCTGTTTTTT. It yields the protein CASSLVSDTGELFF. The whole variable domain, remainder taken from reference TRBV5-1 and TRBJ2-2, is KAGVTQTPRYLIKTRGQQVTLSCSPISGHRSVSWYQQTPGQGLQFLFEYFSETQRNKGNFPGRFSGRQFSNSRSEMNVSTLELGDSALYLCASSLVSDTGELFFGEGSRLTVL.